Shown below are 14 T cell receptor beta chains from a single sample sequenced in a study of T cell responses to AZD1222 COVID-19 vaccine. Clones were sequenced by immunoSEQ multiplex PCR, and TCRdb holds only the in-frame ones, with some missing. The sample comprises about 140,000 clones, around 89% of which are singletons, and 2.5% to 3.5% rests with the top ten. The sample here was peripheral blood, taken on day 0 of AZD1222 vaccination. Receptors originate from an adult in good health.

The rearrangement joins TRBV7-9 to TRBJ2-1, with D unclear. The V end lost 2 bases, the J end lost 8 bases, and 28 bases lay between the germline ends. Germline V CDR1 and CDR2: SEHNR, FQNEAQ (reference sequence). The CDR3 is 19 residues long. In DNA form, the CDR3 reads TGTGCCAGCAGCTTACGGACGATCCAGGAAGTCGAATTTAGGGATGAGCAGTTCTTC. This translates into CASSLRTIQEVEFRDEQFF.

This clone was seen only once. This sequence joins TRBV7-9 and TRBJ2-7; a possible D gene is TRBD2 (5 bases). V gave up 3 bases and J gave up 2 bases, with 8 bases separating them. The CDR3 sequence is 13 residues long. Germline-derived CDR1 and CDR2 are SEHNR and FQNEAQ (reference sequence). CDR3 sequence reads: CASSFHGTYEQYF. For the CDR3, the DNA is TGTGCCAGCAGCTTCCACGGGACCTACGAGCAGTACTTC.

The sample holds one count of this clone. The chain uses TRBV19 and TRBJ2-3, with unresolved D. Trimming stripped 4 bases from V and 2 bases from J, with 10 bases between. Germline loops: CDR1 LNHDA, CDR2 SQIVND (reference sequence). This CDR3 contains 14 residues. CDR3 region: CASSSRPNTDTQYF. The CDR3 DNA reads TGTGCCAGTAGTAGTCGCCCTAACACAGATACGCAGTATTTT.

This clone was seen a handful of times. The genes are TRBV21-1 and TRBJ1-1; TRBD1 reflects the table's D call only, with no check against the DNA. TRBV21-1 represents a pseudogene. This CDR3 is built from 12 residues. In DNA, the CDR3 is TGTGCCTTGACAGGGGCGAACACTGAAGCTTTCTTT. This encodes CALTGANTEAFF.

This chain uses TRBV7-9 with TRBJ1-2, with D possibly being TRBD1 (5 bases). The V gene's germline CDR1 is SEHNR and CDR2 FQNEAQ (reference sequence). The V and J ends lost 4 bases and 8 bases respectively, with 14 bases between them. The CDR3 sequence is 13 residues long. As DNA, the CDR3 is TGTGCCAGCAGCTCTAGACAGTCGGGCGGCTACACCTTC. This translates into CASSSRQSGGYTF.

The gene calls are TRBV6-2 or TRBV6-3 and TRBJ1-2, with D possibly matching TRBD1 (5 bases). CDR1 is MNHEY, CDR2 SVGEGT, per germline. The CDR3 is 13 residues long. V lost 5 bases to trimming and J lost 4 bases, with 11 bases between them. The CDR3 sequence: CASSVDGTYGYTF. The DNA of the CDR3 is TGTGCCAGCAGTGTAGACGGGACCTATGGCTACACCTTC.

The chain carries TRBV18 and TRBJ1-2; D unclear. CDR3 length equals 15 residues. Germline assignment: CDR1 KGHSH and CDR2 LQKENI. V gave up 1 base and J gave up 5 bases, with 14 bases separating them. CDR3 DNA sequence: TGTGCCAGCTCACCACGGGAAACAGTGGTTTATGGCTACACCTTC. Its protein is CASSPRETVVYGYTF.

This sequence joins TRBV28 and TRBJ2-7; D may be TRBD2 (6 bases). In germline, CDR1 is MDHEN, CDR2 SYDVKM. This CDR3 has 16 amino acids. V gave up 8 bases and J gave up 3 bases, with 23 bases separating them. CDR3 nucleotides: TGTGCCAGCGGAGAGGCGGGGAACAGTCCTGGCTACGAGCAGTACTTC. This gives the protein CASGEAGNSPGYEQYF.

The chain is built from TRBV6-6 and TRBJ1-6; D not resolved. Trimming took off 4 bases at V and 8 bases at J, with 9 bases between the two ends. The CDR3 covers 13 residues. CDR1 is MNHNY, CDR2 SVGAGI, per germline (reference sequence). CDR3 residues: CASSSAADSPLHF. CDR3 DNA sequence: TGTGCCAGCAGTTCGGCGGCCGATTCACCCCTCCACTTT.

This clone was recorded only once. This chain connects TRBV19 to TRBJ2-1; 11 nucleotides line up with TRBD2. V shed 3 bases, J shed 6 bases, and the junction held 7 bases outside the gene matches. The CDR3 runs to 16 residues. In germline, CDR1 is LNHDA, CDR2 SQIVND (reference sequence). CDR3 loop: CASSITGTSGFNEQFF. CDR3 in DNA: TGTGCCAGTAGTATCACCGGGACTAGCGGTTTCAATGAGCAGTTCTTC.

The chain recombines TRBV2 with TRBJ1-2; D unresolved. The CDR3 has 11 amino acids. V lost 8 bases, J lost 8 bases, and 12 bases lay in between. The germline V gene has CDR1 SNHLY and CDR2 FYNNEI. In DNA form, the CDR3 reads TGTGCCAGCCCTGGGCGGCGGGGCTACACCTTC. It yields the protein CASPGRRGYTF.

The chain recombines TRBV7-9 with TRBJ1-2; no clear D. With 1 base removed from V and 7 bases from J, the gap between germline ends came to 7 bases. Germline loops: CDR1 SEHNR, CDR2 FQNEAQ (reference sequence). This CDR3 is 12 amino acids long. The DNA of the CDR3 is TGTGCCAGCAGCTTAGAATACGGTGGCTACACCTTC. Amino acid sequence: CASSLEYGGYTF.

The gene calls are TRBV30 and TRBJ1-1; a weak D match, TRBD1 (5 bases). This CDR3 is built from 14 residues. V dropped 0 bases and J dropped 4 bases, with 12 bases sitting between them. Germline V CDR1 and CDR2: GTSNPN, SVGIG (reference sequence). CDR3 sequence (DNA): TGTGCCTGGAGTGTACTTCTGGGGGGCACTGAAGCTTTCTTT. Protein sequence: CAWSVLLGGTEAFF.

The rearrangement uses TRBV11-3 and TRBJ2-3, with 10 bases identical to TRBD2. CDR1 is SGHNT, CDR2 YENEEA, per germline. The J segment lost 3 bases and the V segment lost 3 bases, leaving 3 bases of the junction unmatched. The CDR3 is made up of 15 amino acids. The CDR3 region has the DNA TGTGCCAGCAGCTTGGGGGGACTAGCGACAGATACGCAGTATTTT. This encodes CASSLGGLATDTQYF.